This TCR beta chain was found in a study of spatial heterogeneity in lung cancer. Sample time point: sample taken at primary tumor resection. The authors sequenced whole RNA from tumor, nontumor lung or frozen PBMC without sorting. This clonotype has a handful of counts. TCRdb used MiXCR to reprocess the 5' RACE reads, holding one entry per CDR3 protein. The repertoire consists of tens of thousands of distinct CDR3 sequences, with over 10% occurring once and the leading ten covering around 4.3%. This clonotype originated in a male donor with early-stage non-small cell lung cancer. The sample in question was PBMCs, obtained at surgery.

The CDR3 loop reads CASSRRIYTDTQYF. The CDR3 DNA sequence: TGTGCCAGCAGCCGGAGGATCTACACAGATACGCAGTATTTT. The chain joins TRBV14 to TRBJ2-3, with a tentative D call TRBD2 (5 bases). Germline-derived CDR1 and CDR2 are SGHDN and FVKESK. V was shortened by 4 bases and J by 2 bases, with 10 bases between the two germline ends. The CDR3 is 14 amino acids.